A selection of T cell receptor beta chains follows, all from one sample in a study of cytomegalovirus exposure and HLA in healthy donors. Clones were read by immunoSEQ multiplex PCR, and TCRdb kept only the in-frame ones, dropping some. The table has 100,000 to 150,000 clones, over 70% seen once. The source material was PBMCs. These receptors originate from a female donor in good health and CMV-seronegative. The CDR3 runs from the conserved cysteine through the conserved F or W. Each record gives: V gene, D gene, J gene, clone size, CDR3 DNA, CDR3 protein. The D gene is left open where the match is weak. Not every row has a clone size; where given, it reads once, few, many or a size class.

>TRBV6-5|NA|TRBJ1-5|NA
TGTGCCAGCAGTTACTCGTTCACAGCTAATCAGCCCCAGCATTTT
CASSYSFTANQPQHF
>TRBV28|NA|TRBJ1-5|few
TGTGCCAGCAGTTTAAGTCCGGGGTATCAGCCCCAGCATTTT
CASSLSPGYQPQHF
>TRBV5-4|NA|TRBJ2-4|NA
TGTGCCAGCAGCGACGGGGAACTAGCCAAAAACAGTCAGTACTTC
CASSDGELAKNSQYF
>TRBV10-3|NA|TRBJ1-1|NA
TGTGCCATCAGGGAACAGGGCGAAGCTTTCTTT
CAIREQGEAFF
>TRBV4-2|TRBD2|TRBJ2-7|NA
TGTGCCAGCAGCCAAAGGGGCGGGGGGGTGCGGGACGAGCAGTACTTC
CASSQRGGGVRDEQYF
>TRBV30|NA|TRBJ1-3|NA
TGTGCCTGGAGTGAACTCGTCTCTGGAAACACCATATATTTT
CAWSELVSGNTIYF
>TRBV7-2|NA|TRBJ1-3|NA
TGTGCCAGCAGCTTAGTCCCCGCACTGATCTCTGGAAACACCATATATTTT
CASSLVPALISGNTIYF
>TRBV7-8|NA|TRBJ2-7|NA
TGTGCCAGCAGCTTAATTTCCCCCCGGAGGTTCGTCTCCTACGAGCAGTACTTC
CASSLISPRRFVSYEQYF
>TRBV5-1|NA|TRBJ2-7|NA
TGCGCCAGCAGCACAGACGGGACTCCTCGGTACGAGCAGTACTTC
CASSTDGTPRYEQYF
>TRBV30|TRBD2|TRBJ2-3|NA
TGTGCCTGGAGTGAGGGAGCGGGGGGGCCTCGCACAGATACGCAGTATTTT
CAWSEGAGGPRTDTQYF
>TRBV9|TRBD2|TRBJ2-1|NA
TGTGCCAGCAGCGTAGGGGGACTAGCGGTATACAATGAGCAGTTCTTC
CASSVGGLAVYNEQFF
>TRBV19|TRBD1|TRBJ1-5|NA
TGTGCCAGTAGTATTGGACAGGGGACCCGCTATCAGCCCCAGCATTTT
CASSIGQGTRYQPQHF
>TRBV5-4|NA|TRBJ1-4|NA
TGTGCCAGCAGTCTGCCAGGGGATGAAAAACTGTTTTTT
CASSLPGDEKLFF
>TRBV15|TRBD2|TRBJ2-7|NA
TGTGCCACCAGTGTGGGGGGGGGAGGGACCTCCTACGAGCAGTACTTC
CATSVGGGGTSYEQYF
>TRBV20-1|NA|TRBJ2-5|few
TGCAGTGCTAGAGATCCGGAGACCCAGTACTTC
CSARDPETQYF
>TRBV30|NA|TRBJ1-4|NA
TGTGCCTGGACCCCTGGTCGAGGGCTTTTTTTT
CAWTPGRGLFF
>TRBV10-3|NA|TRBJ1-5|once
TGTGCCATCAGTGACCATGGACGGGGGGGGACTCAGCCCCAGCATTTT
CAISDHGRGGTQPQHF
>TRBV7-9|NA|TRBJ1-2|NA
TGTGCCAGCAGCTTGGGGGGCTATGGCTACACCTTC
CASSLGGYGYTF
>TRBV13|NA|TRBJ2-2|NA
TGTGCCAGCGGCCATACCGGGGAGCTGTTTTTT
CASGHTGELFF